The sequence of this T cell receptor beta chain was determined in a study of cytomegalovirus exposure and HLA in healthy donors. A multiplex PCR was run with 60 Vbeta primers and 13 Jbeta primers. Repertoires were generated with immunoSEQ multiplex PCR, while TCRdb's copy carries only in-frame clones and drops some. Among more than 90,000 clones, roughly three quarters were seen once, and the ten largest hold about 2.7%. What was sequenced was PBMCs. This TCR was sampled from a woman between 18 and 29 years old in good health and CMV-seropositive.

The CDR3 reads CASIPGGDHTEAFF. The CDR3 DNA follows: TGTGCCAGCATCCCTGGAGGGGACCACACTGAAGCTTTCTTT. This chain connects TRBV6-5 to TRBJ1-1, with D possibly TRBD1 on 5 matching bases. The V and J ends lost 7 bases and 3 bases respectively, with 15 bases between them. The CDR3 extends over 14 amino acids. Germline V CDR1 and CDR2: MNHEY, SVGAGI.